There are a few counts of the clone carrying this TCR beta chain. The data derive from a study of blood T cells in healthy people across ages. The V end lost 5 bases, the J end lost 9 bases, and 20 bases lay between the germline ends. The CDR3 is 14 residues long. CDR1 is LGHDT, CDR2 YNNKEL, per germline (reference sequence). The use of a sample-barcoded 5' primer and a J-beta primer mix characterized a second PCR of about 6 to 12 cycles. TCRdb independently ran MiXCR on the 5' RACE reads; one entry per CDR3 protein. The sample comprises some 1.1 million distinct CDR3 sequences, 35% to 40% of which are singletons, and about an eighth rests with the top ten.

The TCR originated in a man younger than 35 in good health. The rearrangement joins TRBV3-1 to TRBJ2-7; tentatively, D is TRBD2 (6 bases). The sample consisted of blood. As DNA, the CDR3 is TGTGCCAGCAGCAACCGGGACTCCTTTAACGGGCAGTACTTC. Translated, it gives CASSNRDSFNGQYF.